These 5 T cell receptor beta chains share one sample of origin, sequenced in a study of cytomegalovirus exposure and HLA in healthy donors. 60 Vbeta and 13 Jbeta primers were used in PCR. Sequencing used immunoSEQ multiplex PCR; TCRdb keeps in-frame clones, though not all of them. This sample has approximately 200,000 clones, with around 74% found just once. The sequenced sample consisted of PBMCs. The receptors stem from a girl aged 10-17 years in good health and CMV-seropositive.

The chain combines TRBV4-2 with TRBJ2-3, with no clear D. Between the trimmed V and J ends, which lost 4 bases and 5 bases, there was a span of 4 bases. The CDR3 sequence is 11 residues long. From germline, CDR1 is LGHNA and CDR2 YNFKEQ. The CDR3 bases are TGTGCCAGCAGCCTCCAAGATACGCAGTATTTT. Protein sequence: CASSLQDTQYF.

V usage is TRBV4-3 and J usage is TRBJ1-4; D unresolved. Per the germline V gene, CDR1 is LGHNA and CDR2 is YSLEER. The CDR3 is made up of 15 amino acids. Trimming took 8 bases from V and 4 from J, leaving 17 bases between them. Here the CDR3 reads CASGPEGRFNEKLFF. In DNA, the CDR3 is TGCGCCAGCGGGCCGGAGGGCAGGTTTAATGAAAAACTGTTTTTT.

The V and J genes are TRBV5-4 and TRBJ2-7; D gene unclear. Trimming removed 1 base at V and 3 bases at J, with 5 bases between. CDR1 is SGHNT and CDR2 is YYREEE in the germline V gene (reference sequence). The CDR3 totals 12 residues. The CDR3 reads CASSLYGYEQYF. The CDR3 DNA reads TGTGCCAGCAGCTTGTACGGCTACGAGCAGTACTTC.

The V and J genes are TRBV4-3 and TRBJ2-1; maybe TRBD2 (5 bases). This CDR3 has 17 residues. Germline values: CDR1 LGHNA, CDR2 YSLEER. Trimming cost V 3 bases and J 3 bases, with 18 bases left between them. The CDR3 sequence: CASSHPPQRRLYNEQFF. The CDR3 bases are TGCGCCAGCAGCCACCCTCCTCAGCGGCGGCTCTACAATGAGCAGTTCTTC.

The V gene is TRBV5-5, the J gene TRBJ2-2; the D gene is possibly TRBD2 (5 bases). This CDR3 has 15 amino acids. Germline V lookup: CDR1 SGHKS, CDR2 YYEKEE (reference sequence). Trimming cost V 4 bases and J 3 bases, with 13 bases left between them. For the CDR3, the DNA is TGTGCCAGCAGCACACCTCGGACTCACACCGGGGAGCTGTTTTTT. Amino acids: CASSTPRTHTGELFF.